These 20 T cell receptor beta chains originate from one sample sequenced in a study of T cells after yellow fever vaccination (dated by TCRdb to the late 2010s). In the paper's terms, the treatment or condition label means: live attenuated yellow fever vaccine strain. Library construction relied on 5' RACE. Sequencing was performed on an Illumina NovaSeq 6000. TCRdb's own reprocessing of the public reads used fastp at Q25 and MiXCR and kept productive beta chains. Each entry is one CDR3 protein sequence, shown with its most common DNA and genes. The sample table holds nearly 300,000 distinct CDR3 sequences, of which approximately 10% were seen once. The ten largest clones represent around 3.4% of the sample. The sequenced sample was CD4+ T cells sorted from PBMCs, obtained 5 days after the yellow fever booster vaccination. These receptors originate from a man aged 18 to 30 who received the YFV17D yellow fever vaccine.

In its sample, this clonotype was seen many times. This chain links TRBV7-9 with TRBJ2-5; 8 bases match TRBD2. The CDR3 has 17 residues. Germline V lookup: CDR1 SEHNR, CDR2 FQNEAQ (reference sequence). The J segment lost 0 bases and the V segment lost 1 base, leaving 7 bases of the junction unmatched. Written as DNA, the CDR3 is TGTGCCAGCAGCTTAGGCGTAGCGGGGAGGTACCAAGAGACCCAGTACTTC. Residues: CASSLGVAGRYQETQYF.

The rearrangement uses TRBV5-1 and TRBJ2-1; the match to TRBD2 covers 7 bases. The CDR3 extends over 15 amino acids. Germline loops: CDR1 SGHRS, CDR2 YFSETQ. The junction had 3 bases not matched to a gene; V was cut back by 1 base and J by 2 bases. This chain's CDR3 is CASSLSRGTYNEQFF. CDR3 in DNA: TGCGCCAGCAGCTTGTCGCGGGGGACCTACAATGAGCAGTTCTTC.

V is TRBV13 and J is TRBJ2-1; D might be TRBD1 (6 bases). Trimming took 3 bases from V and 8 from J, leaving 20 bases between them. There are 16 residues in the CDR3. From germline, CDR1 is PRHDT and CDR2 FYEKMQ (reference sequence). The CDR3 loop is CASSFPGGRVMDEQFF. CDR3 sequence (DNA): TGTGCCAGCAGCTTCCCTGGGGGCAGGGTAATGGATGAGCAGTTCTTC.

This clonotype was counted between two and nine times. The chain is built from TRBV14 and TRBJ2-7; 11 bases fit TRBD1. The CDR3 is 15 amino acids. V shed 3 bases, J shed 6 bases, and the junction held 7 bases outside the gene matches. Germline V gene lookup returns CDR1 SGHDN and CDR2 FVKESK. CDR3 region: CASSQCRDRGCEQYF. DNA for the CDR3: TGTGCCAGCAGCCAGTGCCGGGACAGGGGGTGCGAGCAGTACTTC.

This clonotype was detected a few times. The rearrangement uses TRBV18 and TRBJ1-2; D might be TRBD1 (6 bases). This CDR3 is built from 16 residues. CDR1 KGHSH and CDR2 LQKENI come from the germline V gene. V was clipped by 2 bases and J by 3 bases, with 16 bases between them. In nucleotides, the CDR3 is TGTGCCAGCTCACCATCGGCTGGGGGGCGCGACTATGGCTACACCTTC. Amino acids: CASSPSAGGRDYGYTF.

This clonotype showed up just a few times. CDR3 nucleotides: TGTGCCAGCAGCTGGGCGTCGGGGTCTGGGGAAGGCTACACCTTC. Translating it yields CASSWASGSGEGYTF. The chain uses TRBV5-4 and TRBJ1-2, with D uncertain. The CDR3 is made up of 15 amino acids. V lost 3 bases, J lost 8 bases, and 20 bases lay in between. Germline CDR1 reads SGHNT; CDR2 reads YYREEE (reference sequence).

The table lists this clonotype with a few counts. CDR3: CASSSGQGANGYEQYF. The CDR3 DNA sequence: TGCGCCAGTTCGTCGGGACAGGGGGCCAACGGCTACGAGCAGTACTTC. The V and J genes are TRBV4-1 and TRBJ2-7, with 12 bases that match TRBD1. The trim removed 9 bases at V and 3 bases at J, leaving 12 bases unmatched. The CDR3 has 16 amino acids. Germline CDR1 reads MGHRA; CDR2 reads YSYEKL.

There are a few counts of this clonotype. This rearrangement joins TRBV6-2 or TRBV6-3 to TRBJ1-5, with D maybe TRBD1 (5 bases). There are 14 residues in the CDR3. The V end was cut by 4 bases, the J end by 4 bases, with 11 bases between. Germline V CDR1 and CDR2: MNHEY, SVGEGT. Here the CDR3 reads CASSSRRGNQPQHF. For the CDR3, the DNA is TGTGCCAGCAGTTCCCGGAGGGGTAATCAGCCCCAGCATTTT.

This clonotype has a handful of counts. The CDR3 DNA is TGTGCCTGGAGTCACATGCCCAATGAGCAGTTCTTC. Its translation: CAWSHMPNEQFF. The J gene is TRBJ2-1, the V gene TRBV30; D not certain. Trimming pared 2 bases from V and 6 bases from J, leaving 8 bases between. Germline values: CDR1 GTSNPN, CDR2 SVGIG (reference sequence). This CDR3 region has 12 residues.

This clonotype was observed a handful of times. This chain joins TRBV3-1 and TRBJ2-3, with 8 bases fitting TRBD2. The V segment lost 0 bases and the J segment 6 bases; nucleotides outside the gene matches: 5. CDR3 size: 15 residues. The germline V gene encodes CDR1 LGHDT and CDR2 YNNKEL (reference sequence). CDR3 amino acids: CASSQEGGGPDTQYF. The CDR3, as DNA: TGTGCCAGCAGCCAAGAAGGCGGGGGGCCCGATACGCAGTATTTT.

The chain recombines TRBV3-1 with TRBJ2-1, with 7 positions matching TRBD2. From germline, CDR1 is LGHDT and CDR2 YNNKEL (reference sequence). This CDR3 spans 16 amino acids. V dropped 4 bases and J dropped 5; count of bases not matched to a gene: 11. The CDR3 here is CASSPAGAATNNEQFF. CDR3 nucleotides: TGTGCCAGCAGCCCCGCGGGAGCGGCCACAAACAATGAGCAGTTCTTC.

This clonotype turned up a few times. The V call is TRBV6-5, the J call TRBJ2-7; D may be TRBD1 or TRBD2 (7 bases each). This CDR3 has 15 residues. The V end was cut by 5 bases, the J end by 4 bases, with 18 bases between. Looked up from germline, CDR1 is MNHEY and CDR2 is SVGAGI. The CDR3 region is CASSGRRGGGYEQYF. The CDR3, as DNA: TGTGCCAGCAGTGGCCGCAGGGGGGGAGGGTACGAGCAGTACTTC.

In DNA, the CDR3 is TGTGCCAGTAGCACCTGGACTGGAAACACCATATATTTT. This translates into CASSTWTGNTIYF. The chain is built from TRBV19 and TRBJ1-3; D unclear. Germline V gene data show CDR1 as LNHDA and CDR2 as SQIVND (reference sequence). Trimming removed 6 bases at V and 2 bases at J, with 8 bases between. This CDR3 has 13 amino acids.

CDR3 in DNA: TGTGCCAGCAGCTCGGACCCCCCTCTCTACAATGAGCAGTTCTTC. This sequence encodes CASSSDPPLYNEQFF. V is TRBV5-4 and J is TRBJ2-1; D call uncertain. V was trimmed by 3 bases and J by 3 bases, leaving 13 bases between them. The CDR3 extends over 15 amino acids. CDR1 is SGHNT, CDR2 YYREEE, per germline (reference sequence).

This clonotype was detected many times. The rearrangement uses TRBV7-2 and TRBJ2-5, with 8 nucleotides matching TRBD2. CDR3 size: 15 residues. Losses at the gene ends were 2 bases for V and 4 bases for J; bases not matched to a gene: 6. The germline gives CDR1 SGHTA, CDR2 FQGNSA. The CDR3, as DNA: TGTGCCAGCAGCTTAAACGGGGGGGCCATAGAGACCCAGTACTTC. Its protein is CASSLNGGAIETQYF.

This clonotype came up many times. The chain joins TRBV20-1 to TRBJ1-1; 10 positions match TRBD1. The germline CDR1 and CDR2 sequences are DFQATT and SNEGSKA (reference sequence). V shed 1 base, J shed 5 bases, and the junction held 4 bases outside the gene matches. CDR3 length: 14 residues. The CDR3 DNA is TGCAGTGCTAGAGCCCCGGGACAGGGGACTGAAGCTTTCTTT. It translates to CSARAPGQGTEAFF.

The gene calls are TRBV2 and TRBJ2-5; D is undetermined. Germline V lookup: CDR1 SNHLY, CDR2 FYNNEI. The CDR3 contains 14 residues. Trimming took 8 bases from V and 5 from J, leaving 18 bases between them. The DNA for the CDR3 is TGTGCCAGCCCCAGTAGCCCCGACGGGGAGACCCAGTACTTC. Translating gives CASPSSPDGETQYF.

This chain joins TRBV5-1 and TRBJ2-2; D possibly corresponds to TRBD2 (6 bases). Trimming pared 0 bases from V and 1 base from J, leaving 10 bases between. CDR1 is SGHRS, CDR2 YFSETQ, per germline. The CDR3 is 16 residues long. The CDR3 DNA reads TGCGCCAGCAGCTTGGGAAGCGGGTTGAACACCGGGGAGCTGTTTTTT. Protein: CASSLGSGLNTGELFF. The entire variable domain, with the rest obtained from reference TRBV5-1 and TRBJ2-2, is as follows: KAGVTQTPRYLIKTRGQQVTLSCSPISGHRSVSWYQQTPGQGLQFLFEYFSETQRNKGNFPGRFSGRQFSNSRSEMNVSTLELGDSALYLCASSLGSGLNTGELFFGEGSRLTVL.

This clonotype came up many times. This chain links TRBV2 with TRBJ1-2; 8 nucleotides line up with TRBD1. The J segment lost 5 bases and the V segment lost 4 bases, leaving 0 bases of the junction unmatched. This CDR3 has 12 residues. The germline V gene encodes CDR1 SNHLY and CDR2 FYNNEI. The CDR3 protein is CASSGQGYGYTF. As DNA, the CDR3 is TGTGCCAGCAGTGGACAGGGGTATGGCTACACCTTC.

This clonotype turned up a few times. This sequence joins TRBV4-3 and TRBJ1-6, with D perhaps TRBD1 (6 bases). Germline values: CDR1 LGHNA, CDR2 YSLEER. V lost 4 bases to trimming and J lost 7 bases, with 17 bases between them. CDR3 size: 16 residues. CDR3 in DNA: TGCGCCAGCAGCCGAGGAGGGGCAGGACAGAATTCACCCCTCCACTTT. This encodes CASSRGGAGQNSPLHF.